What follows is one T cell receptor (beta chain) and its context. The sample comes from a study of T-cell reconstitution after alpha-beta-depleted transplantation in children. The CDR3 has 15 amino acids. Germline CDR1 is LNHDA and CDR2 is SQIVND (reference sequence). The V and J ends lost 4 bases and 0 bases respectively, with 9 bases between them. Unique molecular identifiers were incorporated during preparation of the TCRbeta library. Via MiXCR, TCRdb re-called the PCR reads, giving one row per CDR3 protein. Of around 380,000 distinct CDR3 sequences listed, under 13% are singletons. The sequence came from a human donor who donated a stem cell graft to a child with acute myeloid leukemia. The chain carries TRBV19 and TRBJ2-2, with D hard to call. The sample in question was PBMCs from the stem cell graft donor, obtained from the stem cell graft. The CDR3 DNA sequence: TGTGCCAGTAGTAAAGGGCTCGCGAACACCGGGGAGCTGTTTTTT. Translated, it gives CASSKGLANTGELFF.